The 10 T cell receptor beta chains below were found in one sample sequenced in a study of cytomegalovirus exposure and HLA in healthy donors. Clones were read by immunoSEQ multiplex PCR, and TCRdb kept only the in-frame ones, dropping some. In the table there are under 150,000 clones, 80% to 95% of which are singletons. What was sequenced was PBMCs. These receptors all come from a man younger than 35 in good health and CMV-seronegative.

This chain uses TRBV4-1 with TRBJ1-5; 7 bases line up with TRBD1. V was clipped by 3 bases and J by 1 base; unmatched bases: 6. Germline CDR1 and CDR2: MGHRA and YSYEKL. This CDR3 spans 16 amino acids. The CDR3 loop reads CASSHTPGGSNQPQHF. The CDR3 DNA is TGCGCCAGCAGCCACACGCCAGGGGGAAGCAATCAGCCCCAGCATTTT.

On this clone: Mismatch with germline at one junction end may stem from a read error. The chain combines TRBV11-2 with TRBJ2-6; D is possibly TRBD1 (5 bases). The CDR3 consists of 18 residues. Per the germline V gene, CDR1 is SGHAT and CDR2 is FQNNGV. As DNA, the CDR3 is TGTGCCAGCAGCTTACAAAGGATCCCCTCCCCTGGGGCCAACGCCCTGACTTTC. Translated: CASSLQRIPSPGANALTF.

J is TRBJ2-1 and V is TRBV18; the match to TRBD2 covers 7 bases. V gave up 3 bases and J gave up 3 bases; unmatched junction bases: 8. Germline V gives CDR1 KGHSH, CDR2 LQKENI. The CDR3 has 16 amino acids. CDR3 loop: CASSPLGGGNYNEQFF. As DNA, the CDR3 is TGTGCCAGCTCACCGTTGGGGGGAGGGAACTACAATGAGCAGTTCTTC.

The chain employs TRBV18 and TRBJ1-2; D is unclear. Trimming removed 3 bases at V and 0 bases at J, with 17 bases between. This CDR3 region has 17 residues. The germline CDR1 and CDR2 sequences are KGHSH and LQKENI. The CDR3 bases are TGTGCCAGCTCACCCCTAAGCGCGATGTCGACTAACTATGGCTACACCTTC. Translated, it gives CASSPLSAMSTNYGYTF.

This sequence joins TRBV7-9 and TRBJ1-5, with 8 bases that match TRBD1. The CDR3 is made up of 17 amino acids. The junction had 10 bases not matched to a gene; V was cut back by 3 bases and J by 3 bases. CDR1 is SEHNR and CDR2 is FQNEAQ in the germline V gene (reference sequence). The CDR3 region is CASSFGQGEAFNQPQHF. As DNA, the CDR3 is TGTGCCAGCAGCTTTGGACAGGGCGAAGCCTTCAATCAGCCCCAGCATTTT.

V and J are TRBV27 and TRBJ2-1; D may be TRBD2 (5 bases). CDR3 length equals 13 residues. V lost 7 bases to trimming and J lost 7 bases, with 14 bases between them. Germline V lookup: CDR1 MNHEY, CDR2 SMNVEV (reference sequence). In DNA form, the CDR3 reads TGTGCCAGCAAAGCGGTCCCTATTAATGAGCAGTTCTTC. Translation: CASKAVPINEQFF.

This clone appeared a few times. The rearrangement joins TRBV11-1 to TRBJ1-2; TRBD1 matches 8 bases. This CDR3 has 14 residues. Germline CDR1 and CDR2: SGHAT and FQDESV (reference sequence). The V and J ends lost 5 bases and 4 bases, in that order; junction bases with no gene match: 6. CDR3 in DNA: TGTGCCAGCAGCCTTCTCGACAGGGGCTATGGCTACACCTTC. Its protein is CASSLLDRGYGYTF.

The V gene is TRBV5-1, the J gene TRBJ2-6; 7 bases fit TRBD1. The CDR3 totals 18 residues. Germline V CDR1 and CDR2: SGHRS, YFSETQ. Unmatched junction bases numbered 10, after V lost 4 bases and J lost 0 bases. CDR3: CASSPRTGSSSGANVLTF. Here the CDR3 DNA reads TGCGCCAGCAGCCCACGGACAGGAAGCTCCTCTGGGGCCAACGTCCTGACTTTC.

The chain uses TRBV5-4 and TRBJ2-7; 10 bases line up with TRBD1. The CDR3 has 13 residues. In germline, CDR1 is SGHNT, CDR2 YYREEE (reference sequence). V lost 4 bases, J lost 6 bases, and 4 bases stayed unmatched. As DNA, the CDR3 is TGTGCCAGCAGCCGACAGGGGGCGTTCGAGCAGTACTTC. This encodes CASSRQGAFEQYF.

The gene calls are TRBV7-9 and TRBJ2-7; D perhaps matches TRBD2 (6 bases). With 5 bases removed from V and 2 bases from J, the gap between germline ends came to 19 bases. The CDR3 is 16 amino acids. The germline V gene encodes CDR1 SEHNR and CDR2 FQNEAQ (reference sequence). The CDR3 here is CASSLGGLGITYEQYF. For the CDR3, the DNA is TGTGCCAGCAGCCTAGGAGGGTTGGGGATTACCTACGAGCAGTACTTC.